These 13 T cell receptor beta chains were sequenced from one sample in a study of blood T cell repertoires in COVID-19. Using immunoSEQ multiplex PCR, the repertoire was profiled, and TCRdb retains in-frame clones only, with some absent. The sample lists a few hundred thousand clones, about 85% occurring once. The sample was peripheral blood. All receptors come from a human donor with COVID-19, enrolled during active disease. The donor label of this sample is uncertain.

This clone appeared a single time. V gene TRBV6-5 combines with J gene TRBJ1-1; the D is unclear. Trimming took 11 bases from V and 1 from J, leaving 14 bases between them. Germline V lookup: CDR1 MNHEY, CDR2 SVGAGI. The CDR3 totals 13 residues. DNA for the CDR3: TGTGCCCGGAGCCCGGGTCCGAACACTGAAGCTTTCTTT. Amino acids: CARSPGPNTEAFF.

V is TRBV29-1 and J is TRBJ1-1, with D uncertain. V lost 0 bases and J 2 bases, leaving 7 bases between the germline ends. Germline V gives CDR1 SQVTM, CDR2 ANQGSEA. CDR3 size: 13 residues. This chain's CDR3 is CSVEDSSNTEAFF. The CDR3 DNA sequence: TGCAGCGTTGAAGACTCCAGTAACACTGAAGCTTTCTTT. Full variable domain (missing parts from reference TRBV29-1 and TRBJ1-1): SAVISQKPSRDICQRGTSLTIQCQVDSQVTMMFWYRQQPGQSLTLIATANQGSEATYESGFVIDKFPISRPNLTFSTLTVSNMSPEDSSIYLCSVEDSSNTEAFFGQGTRLTVV.

The chain has TRBV18 and TRBJ2-7, with 12 bases lining up with TRBD1. This CDR3 region has 14 residues. Trimming at V came to 2 bases and at J to 5 bases, leaving 1 base not matched to a gene. Germline V gene lookup returns CDR1 KGHSH and CDR2 LQKENI. The DNA for the CDR3 is TGTGCCAGCTCACCAGGGACAGGGGGCGACGAGCAGTACTTC. This codes for CASSPGTGGDEQYF.

This chain links TRBV29-1 with TRBJ2-6; 9 positions match TRBD1. Germline CDR1 reads SQVTM; CDR2 reads ANQGSEA. J was trimmed by 0 bases and V by 5 bases; bases with no gene match: 5. This CDR3 region has 16 residues. This chain's CDR3 is CSVFGQGYSGANVLTF. The CDR3 DNA reads TGCAGCGTTTTTGGACAGGGGTACTCTGGGGCCAACGTCCTGACTTTC.

This chain uses TRBV27 with TRBJ2-1; 13 bases match TRBD2. Per germline, CDR1 MNHEY and CDR2 SMNVEV (reference sequence). This CDR3 comprises 15 residues. V lost 5 bases, J lost 7 bases, and 5 bases stayed unmatched. CDR3 loop: CASSPGTSGKNEQFF. CDR3 DNA sequence: TGTGCCAGCAGTCCCGGGACTAGCGGGAAGAATGAGCAGTTCTTC.

The V and J genes are TRBV28 and TRBJ2-7, with TRBD1 as a possible D gene (5 bases). CDR1 and CDR2 (germline): MDHEN, SYDVKM. The V end was cut by 2 bases, the J end by 6 bases, with 11 bases between. CDR3 length equals 13 residues. In DNA, the CDR3 is TGTGCCAGCAGTTTACTTGGAAGGGGCGAGCAGTACTTC. This sequence encodes CASSLLGRGEQYF.

This clone was counted only a few times. V usage is TRBV9 and J usage is TRBJ2-1; D might be TRBD1 (6 bases). CDR1 is SGDLS, CDR2 YYNGEE, per germline. The CDR3 is made up of 15 amino acids. Trimming took off 5 bases at V and 8 bases at J, with 20 bases between the two ends. The CDR3 here is CASSSQGLTLDEQFF. In DNA form, the CDR3 reads TGTGCCAGCAGTTCTCAGGGGCTAACACTCGATGAGCAGTTCTTC.

The V gene is TRBV3-1 (or the pseudogene TRBV3-2), the J gene TRBJ1-5; 11 bases are shared with TRBD1. J was trimmed by 4 bases and V by 6 bases; bases with no gene match: 2. The CDR3 runs 14 residues. Per germline, CDR1 LGHDT and CDR2 YNNKEL (reference sequence). CDR3 DNA: TGTGCCAGCAGTGGGGACAGGGGGAATCAGCCCCAGCATTTT. Protein: CASSGDRGNQPQHF.

In its sample, this clone was seen once. The gene calls are TRBV6-1 and TRBJ2-5, with D perhaps matching TRBD2 (5 bases). Germline V gene data show CDR1 as MNHNS and CDR2 as SASEGT. Trimming cost V 2 bases and J 1 base, with 8 bases left between them. The CDR3 contains 14 residues. CDR3 amino acids: CASSETRGQETQYF. The CDR3 coding sequence is TGTGCCAGCAGTGAAACCCGGGGCCAAGAGACCCAGTACTTC.

The J gene is TRBJ2-2, the V gene TRBV27; D remains unclear. This CDR3 has 13 residues. CDR1 and CDR2 from the germline V gene are MNHEY and SMNVEV (reference sequence). V dropped 3 bases and J dropped 5 bases, with 7 bases sitting between them. CDR3 nucleotide sequence: TGTGCCAGCAGTTTCCTCGGGACCGGGGAGCTGTTTTTT. Its translation is CASSFLGTGELFF.

Written as DNA, the CDR3 is TGTGCCAGCAGTCGCGACAGGGGGCAAGAGACCCAGTACTTC. Its protein is CASSRDRGQETQYF. This chain connects TRBV11-2 to TRBJ2-5; 9 nucleotides agree with TRBD1. V lost 6 bases to trimming and J lost 2 bases; unmatched junction nucleotides: 4. The germline V gene has CDR1 SGHAT and CDR2 FQNNGV. The CDR3 loop spans 14 amino acids.

This clone has a single count. The chain's CDR3 is CASTHGGVSNQPQHF. CDR3 DNA: TGTGCCAGTACCCACGGGGGGGTTAGCAATCAGCCCCAGCATTTT. The chain is built from TRBV19 and TRBJ1-5, with D possibly matching TRBD1 (5 bases). The V gene lost 7 bases and the J gene lost 0 bases, with 13 bases spanning the gap. The CDR3 covers 15 residues. Looked up from germline, CDR1 is LNHDA and CDR2 is SQIVND (reference sequence). Filled out from reference TRBV19 and TRBJ1-5, the complete variable domain reads DGGITQSPKYLFRKEGQNVTLSCEQNLNHDAMYWYRQDPGQGLRLIYYSQIVNDFQKGDIAEGYSVSREKKESFPLTVTSAQKNPTAFYLCASTHGGVSNQPQHFGDGTRLSIL.

This chain connects TRBV20-1 to TRBJ1-1; D gene unclear. V shed 3 bases and J shed 3 bases, with 14 bases lying between them. Germline V CDR1 and CDR2: DFQATT, SNEGSKA (reference sequence). The CDR3 totals 14 residues. This chain's CDR3 is CSASMGWRDTEAFF. The CDR3 bases are TGCAGTGCTAGTATGGGGTGGAGGGACACTGAAGCTTTCTTT.